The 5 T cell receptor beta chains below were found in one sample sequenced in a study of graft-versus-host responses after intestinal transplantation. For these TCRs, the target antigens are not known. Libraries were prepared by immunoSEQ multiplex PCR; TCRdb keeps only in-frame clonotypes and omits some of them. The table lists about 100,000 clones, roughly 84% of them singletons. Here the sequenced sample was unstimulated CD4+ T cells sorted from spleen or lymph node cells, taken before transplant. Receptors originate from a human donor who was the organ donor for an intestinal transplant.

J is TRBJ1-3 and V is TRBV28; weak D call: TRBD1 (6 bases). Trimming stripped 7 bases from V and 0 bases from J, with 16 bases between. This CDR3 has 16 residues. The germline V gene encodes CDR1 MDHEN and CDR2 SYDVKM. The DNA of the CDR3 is TGTGCCAGCACGAAACAGGGCCCTCGCTCTGGAAACACCATATATTTT. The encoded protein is CASTKQGPRSGNTIYF.

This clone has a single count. The CDR3 bases are TGTGCCAGCAGCGGTCCCGGGACTCCGAATCAGCCCCAGCATTTT. Protein sequence: CASSGPGTPNQPQHF. The chain links TRBV9 to TRBJ1-5; D is possibly TRBD1 (5 bases). V gave up 3 bases and J gave up 4 bases, with 14 bases separating them. Germline V lookup: CDR1 SGDLS, CDR2 YYNGEE. The CDR3 extends over 15 amino acids. Full variable domain (outside the CDR3, taken from reference TRBV9 and TRBJ1-5): DSGVTQTPKHLITATGQRVTLRCSPRSGDLSVYWYQQSLDQGLQFLIQYYNGEERAKGNILERFSAQQFPDLHSELNLSSLELGDSALYFCASSGPGTPNQPQHFGDGTRLSIL.

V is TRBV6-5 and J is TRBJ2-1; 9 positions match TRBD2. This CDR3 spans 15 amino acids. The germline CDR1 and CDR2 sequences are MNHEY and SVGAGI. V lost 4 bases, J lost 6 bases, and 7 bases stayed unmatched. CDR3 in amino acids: CASSSLAGGGNEQFF. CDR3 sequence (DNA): TGTGCCAGCAGTTCACTAGCGGGCGGGGGCAATGAGCAGTTCTTC.

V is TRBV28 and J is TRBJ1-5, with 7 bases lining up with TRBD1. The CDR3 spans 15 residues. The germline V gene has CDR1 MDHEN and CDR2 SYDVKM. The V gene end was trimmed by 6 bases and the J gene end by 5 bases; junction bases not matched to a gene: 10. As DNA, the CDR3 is TGTGCCAGCAGCGATACGACAGGGCTGGATCAGCCCCAGCATTTT. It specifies CASSDTTGLDQPQHF. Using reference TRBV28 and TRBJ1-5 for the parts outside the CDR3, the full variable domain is DVKVTQSSRYLVKRTGEKVFLECVQDMDHENMFWYRQDPGLGLRLIYFSYDVKMKEKGDIPEGYSVSREKKERFSLILESASTNQTSMYLCASSDTTGLDQPQHFGDGTRLSIL.

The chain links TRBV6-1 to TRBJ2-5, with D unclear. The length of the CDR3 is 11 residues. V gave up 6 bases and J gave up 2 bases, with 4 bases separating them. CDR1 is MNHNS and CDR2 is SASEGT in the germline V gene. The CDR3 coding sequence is TGTGCCAGCAGCCTACAAGAGACCCAGTACTTC. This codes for CASSLQETQYF.